The 28 T cell receptor beta chains below come from one sample, sequenced in a study of blood T cells in healthy people across ages. A second PCR, run for roughly 7 to 11 cycles, used a sample-barcoded 5' primer plus a J-beta primer mix. Via MiXCR, TCRdb re-called the 5' RACE reads, giving one row per CDR3 protein. Altogether 750,000 to 1,000,000 distinct CDR3 sequences are present, 29% being singletons, with the ten largest covering 9.5% to 13%. These data were also filed under a second study, of T cells of mothers and their children.

Sequencing was performed on blood. The receptors come from a woman aged 40 to 49 in good health.

Only one count was recorded for this clonotype. A much larger clone differs by one base, so this may be a read error. J is TRBJ1-1 and V is TRBV20-1; 8 nucleotides align to TRBD1. This CDR3 has 19 residues. Germline CDR1 is DFQATT and CDR2 is SNEGSKA (reference sequence). Trimming cost V 1 base and J 0 bases; bases outside gene matches: 16. This CDR3 is CSARATTHTGGGMNTEAFF. CDR3 DNA: TGCAGTGCTAGAGCCACCACACACACAGGGGGGGGAATGAACACTGAAGCTTTCTTT.

Notes on this clonotype: Possible read error: a much larger clone is one base away. This chain uses TRBV7-2 with TRBJ2-7; D tentatively fits TRBD1 or TRBD2 (7 bases each). V dropped 1 base and J dropped 7 bases, with 17 bases sitting between them. This CDR3 comprises 15 residues. The germline gives CDR1 SGHTA, CDR2 FQGNSA. The CDR3: CASSLGGGGGDEQYF. CDR3 DNA: TGTGCCAGCAGCTTAGGAGGGGGCGGGGGCGATGAGCAGTACTTC.

The chain combines TRBV18 with TRBJ1-5; 7 bases line up with TRBD1. Germline values: CDR1 KGHSH, CDR2 LQKENI. Trimming removed 4 bases from V and 4 bases from J; junction bases left unmatched: 4. The CDR3 is 14 amino acids. The CDR3 loop is CASSRDRENQPQHF. DNA of the CDR3: TGTGCCAGCTCACGAGACAGGGAAAATCAGCCCCAGCATTTT.

The CDR3 region is CASSFAGTGATGELFF. The CDR3 region has the DNA TGTGCCAGCAGCTTCGCCGGGACAGGGGCGACCGGGGAGCTGTTTTTT. V gene TRBV11-2 combines with J gene TRBJ2-2; TRBD1 matches at 10 bases. The CDR3 contains 16 residues. With V trimmed by 3 bases and J by 5 bases, 6 bases remained unmatched. CDR1 is SGHAT, CDR2 FQNNGV, per germline.

V gene TRBV6-5 combines with J gene TRBJ1-1, with TRBD1 as a possible D gene (6 bases). Germline V gene sequence: CDR1 MNHEY, CDR2 SVGAGI. The CDR3 extends over 15 amino acids. V shed 3 bases and J shed 0 bases, with 11 bases lying between them. CDR3 sequence reads: CASSYNRVVNTEAFF. CDR3 sequence (DNA): TGTGCCAGCAGTTATAACAGGGTTGTGAACACTGAAGCTTTCTTT.

V gene TRBV7-2 combines with J gene TRBJ1-2, with unresolved D. V gave up 5 bases and J gave up 2 bases, with 18 bases separating them. The CDR3 has 16 residues. Per germline, CDR1 SGHTA and CDR2 FQGNSA. CDR3 in DNA: TGTGCCAGCAGCCCTAGCGGAAGGGAGGCGAACTATGGCTACACCTTC. Translation: CASSPSGREANYGYTF.

This clonotype was seen at least ten times. The genes are TRBV6-5 and TRBJ2-7; D perhaps matches TRBD1 (5 bases). This CDR3 has 13 amino acids. Deletions cut 5 bases from V and 6 bases from J, with 14 bases between. Germline CDR1 reads MNHEY; CDR2 reads SVGAGI. The CDR3 region has the DNA TGTGCCAGCAGTACCGGACAAACTCGCGAGCAGTACTTC. Its translation is CASSTGQTREQYF.

Ten or more counts support this clonotype. The chain is built from TRBV12-3 or TRBV12-4 and TRBJ1-4; TRBD1 aligns across 7 bases. V trimming: 5 bases; J trimming: 7 bases; junction bases outside the gene matches: 10. This CDR3 spans 15 amino acids. The CDR3: CASSPGGGLGEKLFF. CDR3 DNA sequence: TGTGCCAGCAGTCCAGGGGGGGGGCTAGGTGAAAAACTGTTTTTT.

A few counts support this clonotype. The genes are TRBV6-6 and TRBJ1-4, with no clear D. CDR3 length equals 14 residues. With 2 bases removed from V and 4 bases from J, the gap between germline ends came to 8 bases. Germline V lookup: CDR1 MNHNY, CDR2 SVGAGI (reference sequence). The CDR3 coding sequence is TGTGCCAGCAGTTACCAGCAGAGTAATGAAAAACTGTTTTTT. Its translation is CASSYQQSNEKLFF.

On this clonotype itself: Just one base apart from a much larger clone, this may be a read error. J is TRBJ2-3 and V is TRBV5-6; TRBD1 matches at 10 bases. This CDR3 is 16 amino acids long. Germline V lookup: CDR1 SGHDT, CDR2 YYEEEE. In DNA form, the CDR3 reads TGTGCCAGCAGCCCTACCGGGACAGGGGTCATAGATATGCAGTATTTT. Translating gives CASSPTGTGVIDMQYF.

This clonotype has only a few counts. The chain has TRBV4-1 and TRBJ2-7; 8 bases are shared with TRBD1. The V gene's germline CDR1 is MGHRA and CDR2 YSYEKL. The length of the CDR3 is 16 residues. Germline trimming cut 3 bases from V and 6 bases from J; bases unmatched to any gene: 13. CDR3 in DNA: TGCGCCAGCAGCCAGGAAACGGACAGGGACAGGTGCGAGCAGTACTTC. This translates into CASSQETDRDRCEQYF.

In this sample, this clonotype turned up many times. With a much larger clone just one base away, this may be a read error. The chain is built from TRBV9 and TRBJ2-1, with D possibly matching TRBD2 (7 bases). The last part of the DNA fits TRBJ2-7 better; the J call may be wrong. The CDR3 spans 14 residues. The germline CDR1 and CDR2 sequences are SGDLS and YYNGEE. The CDR3 is CASSGDWGGNEQYF. DNA of the CDR3: TGTGCCAGCAGCGGGGACTGGGGGGGCAATGAGCAGTACTTC.

This chain uses TRBV2 with TRBJ1-4; D unclear. There are 12 residues in the CDR3. In germline, CDR1 is SNHLY, CDR2 FYNNEI. V was trimmed by 6 bases and J by 4 bases, leaving 6 bases between them. The CDR3, as DNA: TGTGCCAGCAGAGACAATAATGAAAAACTGTTTTTT. It codes for CASRDNNEKLFF.

There are a few counts of this clonotype. The chain recombines TRBV5-6 with TRBJ2-1; weak D call: TRBD2 (5 bases). Trimming cost V 6 bases and J 6 bases, with 19 bases left between them. The CDR3 totals 15 residues. CDR1 is SGHDT, CDR2 YYEEEE, per germline. The CDR3 region has the DNA TGTGCCAGCACCCCCTATCGCGGCGGGCCCAATGAGCAGTTCTTC. It yields the protein CASTPYRGGPNEQFF.

This clonotype occurred many times. The chain combines TRBV7-2 with TRBJ1-1; TRBD1 is a possible D gene (5 bases). The germline V gene encodes CDR1 SGHTA and CDR2 FQGNSA. The CDR3 length is 14 residues. Trimming removed 8 bases at V and 1 base at J, with 14 bases between. CDR3 nucleotides: TGTGCCAGCGCTGGGGGTTCGGGGAACACTGAAGCTTTCTTT. Translated, it gives CASAGGSGNTEAFF.

This clonotype was seen more than once but under ten times. The chain combines TRBV5-1 with TRBJ2-3, with 9 bases lining up with TRBD1. V shed 3 bases and J 1 base; nucleotides not matched to a gene: 9. This CDR3 is 17 amino acids long. Germline lookup yields CDR1 SGHRS and CDR2 YFSETQ. The CDR3 is CASSSAWTGDGTDTQYF. The CDR3 DNA sequence: TGCGCCAGCAGCTCAGCCTGGACAGGGGATGGCACAGATACGCAGTATTTT.

This clonotype was seen ten or more times. The chain carries TRBV11-2 and TRBJ2-1, with a weak D call TRBD2 (5 bases). Trimming removed 11 bases at V and 7 bases at J, with 18 bases between. The germline gives CDR1 SGHAT, CDR2 FQNNGV. CDR3 length: 13 residues. The DNA of the CDR3 is TGTGCCGGCAAGGGTCCGGGCGGGAATGAGCAGTTCTTC. This translates into CAGKGPGGNEQFF.

In regard to this clonotype: The junction differs from germline at one of its ends, possibly a read error. The chain has TRBV6-7 and TRBJ1-1; weak D call: TRBD1 (6 bases). TRBV6-7 is marked as an open reading frame, function uncertain. This CDR3 region has 13 residues. The CDR3 bases are TGCGTTCGACAGGTTGGCATGAACACTGAAGCTTTCTTT. It encodes CVRQVGMNTEAFF.

V is TRBV5-1 and J is TRBJ2-5; D might be TRBD1 (5 bases). The J call may be faulty, since TRBJ2-7 better matches the DNA end. This CDR3 contains 14 residues. CDR1 is SGHRS and CDR2 is YFSETQ in the germline V gene. CDR3 loop: CASSLVPGFDEQYF. The CDR3 DNA follows: TGCGCCAGCAGCTTGGTTCCAGGGTTCGACGAGCAGTACTTC.

This clonotype was seen a handful of times. This chain joins TRBV4-1 and TRBJ1-1; D unclear. Germline CDR1 and CDR2: MGHRA and YSYEKL. The CDR3 extends over 15 amino acids. V shed 4 bases and J shed 0 bases, with 12 bases lying between them. The CDR3 DNA reads as TGCGCCAGCAGCCGCCCCGGAACACTGAACACTGAAGCTTTCTTT. Its translation is CASSRPGTLNTEAFF.

The chain links TRBV14 to TRBJ2-1; D is uncertain. Trimming removed 0 bases from V and 5 bases from J, with 14 bases in between. Germline V gene data show CDR1 as SGHDN and CDR2 as FVKESK. There are 16 residues in the CDR3. The CDR3 loop reads CASSQDPPSRHNEQFF. CDR3 DNA sequence: TGTGCCAGCAGCCAAGATCCGCCCAGCAGACACAATGAGCAGTTCTTC.

This clonotype has just a few counts. A read error may be the cause here, since a much bigger clone is one base away. The rearrangement links TRBV6-6 to TRBJ2-7, with a weak D call TRBD1 (6 bases). Germline V lookup: CDR1 MNHNY, CDR2 SVGAGI (reference sequence). The CDR3 consists of 14 residues. Trimming pared 4 bases from V and 6 bases from J, leaving 16 bases between. Here the CDR3 DNA reads TGTGCCAGCAGTTCTAGACAGGCTTGGCGCGAGCAGTACGTC. Protein sequence: CASSSRQAWREQYV.

This clonotype has only a few counts. J is TRBJ2-7 and V is TRBV20-1; 9 nucleotides line up with TRBD1. Trimming removed 0 bases from V and 3 bases from J; junction bases left unmatched: 3. CDR3 length equals 14 residues. The germline gives CDR1 DFQATT, CDR2 SNEGSKA (reference sequence). The DNA of the CDR3 is TGCAGTGCTAGAGAGACAGGGGGGTTCTACGAGCAGTACTTC. Its protein product is CSARETGGFYEQYF.

V is TRBV28 and J is TRBJ2-2; tentatively, D is TRBD1 (5 bases). V was cut by 3 bases and J by 5 bases, with 16 bases left in between. This CDR3 contains 16 residues. Germline lookup yields CDR1 MDHEN and CDR2 SYDVKM. CDR3 nucleotides: TGTGCCAGCAGTTTGGTGGCTCAGGGAATAACCGGGGAGCTGTTTTTT. Amino acids: CASSLVAQGITGELFF.

This clonotype was recorded many times. This chain links TRBV20-1 with TRBJ2-6; D call uncertain. From germline, CDR1 is DFQATT and CDR2 SNEGSKA (reference sequence). Deletions cut 0 bases from V and 2 bases from J, with 5 bases between. This CDR3 contains 14 residues. CDR3 coding DNA: TGCAGTGCTAGAGATACCGCTGGGGCCAACGTCCTGACTTTC. This gives the protein CSARDTAGANVLTF.

The V and J genes are TRBV29-1 and TRBJ1-1, with 7 bases identical to TRBD1. Trimming at V came to 6 bases and at J to 7 bases, leaving 8 bases not matched to a gene. Per germline, CDR1 SQVTM and CDR2 ANQGSEA. The CDR3 length is 12 residues. CDR3 sequence reads: CSVVDRVVEAFF. DNA of the CDR3: TGCAGCGTGGTAGACAGGGTTGTTGAAGCTTTCTTT. Filled out from reference TRBV29-1 and TRBJ1-1, the complete variable domain reads SAVISQKPSRDICQRGTSLTIQCQVDSQVTMMFWYRQQPGQSLTLIATANQGSEATYESGFVIDKFPISRPNLTFSTLTVSNMSPEDSSIYLCSVVDRVVEAFFGQGTRLTVV.

The rearrangement links TRBV7-9 to TRBJ1-3; possibly TRBD1 for D (6 bases). V was cut by 4 bases and J by 3 bases, with 16 bases left in between. CDR1 and CDR2 (germline): SEHNR, FQNEAQ (reference sequence). The CDR3 loop spans 16 amino acids. In DNA form, the CDR3 reads TGTGCCAGCAGCTCGAACAGGGATAACTTTGGAAACACCATATATTTT. This translates into CASSSNRDNFGNTIYF.

This clonotype was counted between two and nine times. A much larger clone differs from this one at a single base, so this may be a read error. The CDR3 loop is CASSLGQGASGANVRTF. In DNA form, the CDR3 reads TGTGCCAGCAGCTTGGGGCAGGGGGCCTCTGGGGCCAACGTCCGGACTTTC. The chain employs TRBV5-6 and TRBJ2-6, with 8 bases identical to TRBD1. The CDR3 loop spans 17 amino acids. CDR1 and CDR2 (germline): SGHDT, YYEEEE. Full variable domain (missing parts from reference TRBV5-6 and TRBJ2-6): DAGVTQSPTHLIKTRGQQVTLRCSPKSGHDTVSWYQQALGQGPQFIFQYYEEEERQRGNFPDRFSGHQFPNYSSELNVNALLLGDSALYLCASSLGQGASGANVRTFGAGSRLTVL.